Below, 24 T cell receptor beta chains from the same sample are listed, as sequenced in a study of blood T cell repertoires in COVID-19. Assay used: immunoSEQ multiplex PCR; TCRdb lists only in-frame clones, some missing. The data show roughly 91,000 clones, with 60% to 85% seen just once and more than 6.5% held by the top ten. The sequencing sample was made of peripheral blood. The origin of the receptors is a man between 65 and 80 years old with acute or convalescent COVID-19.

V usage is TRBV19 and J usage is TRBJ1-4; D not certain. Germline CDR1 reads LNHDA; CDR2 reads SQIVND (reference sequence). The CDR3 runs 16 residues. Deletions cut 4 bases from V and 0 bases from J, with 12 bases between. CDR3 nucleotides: TGTGCCAGTAGTAGCTCACCGGGTGCAACTAATGAAAAACTGTTTTTT. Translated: CASSSSPGATNEKLFF.

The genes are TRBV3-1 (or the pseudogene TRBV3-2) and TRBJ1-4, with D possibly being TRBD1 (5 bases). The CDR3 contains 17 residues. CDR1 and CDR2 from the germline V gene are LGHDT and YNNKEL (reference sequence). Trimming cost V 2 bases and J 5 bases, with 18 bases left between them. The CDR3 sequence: CASSQRPFGGSNEKLFF. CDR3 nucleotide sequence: TGTGCCAGCAGCCAAAGGCCGTTCGGGGGTTCCAATGAAAAACTGTTTTTT.

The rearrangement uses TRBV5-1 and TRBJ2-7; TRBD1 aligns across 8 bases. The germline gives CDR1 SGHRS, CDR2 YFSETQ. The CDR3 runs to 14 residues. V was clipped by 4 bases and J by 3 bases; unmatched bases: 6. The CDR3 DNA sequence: TGCGCCAGCAGCCCGGGACAGGAATACTACGAGCAGTACTTC. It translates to CASSPGQEYYEQYF.

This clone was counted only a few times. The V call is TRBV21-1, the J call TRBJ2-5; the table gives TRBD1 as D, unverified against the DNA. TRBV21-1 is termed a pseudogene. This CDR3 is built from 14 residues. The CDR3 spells CASSKRDRQETQYF. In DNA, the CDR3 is TGTGCCAGCAGCAAGCGGGACAGACAAGAGACCCAGTACTTC.

CDR3 amino acids: CASSLQTGLDTGELFF. CDR3 bases: TGTGCCAGCAGTTTACAGACAGGGCTGGACACCGGGGAGCTGTTTTTT. The chain employs TRBV28 and TRBJ2-2; TRBD1 agrees at 7 bases. Germline CDR1 reads MDHEN; CDR2 reads SYDVKM. The CDR3 sequence is 16 residues long. With 2 bases clipped from V and 3 bases from J, the junction kept 6 bases outside the gene matches.

CDR3 sequence reads: CASSENRDSAYNEQFF. The CDR3 DNA follows: TGTGCCAGCAGCGAGAACCGGGACAGCGCCTACAATGAGCAGTTCTTC. This chain uses TRBV4-2 with TRBJ2-1; 7 nucleotides align to TRBD1. The ends lost 5 bases at V and 2 bases at J; junction bases unmatched: 9. There are 16 residues in the CDR3. Germline loops: CDR1 LGHNA, CDR2 YNFKEQ.

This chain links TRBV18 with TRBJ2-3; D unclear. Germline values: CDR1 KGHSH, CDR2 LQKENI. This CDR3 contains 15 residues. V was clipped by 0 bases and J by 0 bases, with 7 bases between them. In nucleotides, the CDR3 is TGTGCCAGCTCACCACCGACTTGGAGCACAGATACGCAGTATTTT. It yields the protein CASSPPTWSTDTQYF.

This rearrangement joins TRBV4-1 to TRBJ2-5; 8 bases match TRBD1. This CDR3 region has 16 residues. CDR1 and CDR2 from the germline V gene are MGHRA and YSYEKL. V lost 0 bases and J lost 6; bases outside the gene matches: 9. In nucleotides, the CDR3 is TGCGCCAGCAGCCAAGAGACCTCTCAGGGGGCAAAGACCCAGTACTTC. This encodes CASSQETSQGAKTQYF.

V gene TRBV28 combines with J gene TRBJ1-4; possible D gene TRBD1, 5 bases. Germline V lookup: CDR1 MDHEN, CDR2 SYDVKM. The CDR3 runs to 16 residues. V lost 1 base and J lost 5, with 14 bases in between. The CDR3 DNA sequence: TGTGCCAGCAGTTTATCTGGGGCAGGCTCAAATGAAAAACTGTTTTTT. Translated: CASSLSGAGSNEKLFF.

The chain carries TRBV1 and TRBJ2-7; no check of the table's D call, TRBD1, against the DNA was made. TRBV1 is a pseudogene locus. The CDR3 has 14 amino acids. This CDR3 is CTSSLWDRGDEQYV. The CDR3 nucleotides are TGCACCAGCAGCCTATGGGACAGGGGGGACGAGCAGTACGTC.

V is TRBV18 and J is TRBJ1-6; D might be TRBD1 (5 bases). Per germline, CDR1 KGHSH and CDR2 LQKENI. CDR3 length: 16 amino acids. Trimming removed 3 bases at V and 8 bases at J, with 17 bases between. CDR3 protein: CASSPRRATLDSPLHF. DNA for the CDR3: TGTGCCAGCTCACCCCGCAGGGCGACTCTAGATTCACCCCTCCACTTT.

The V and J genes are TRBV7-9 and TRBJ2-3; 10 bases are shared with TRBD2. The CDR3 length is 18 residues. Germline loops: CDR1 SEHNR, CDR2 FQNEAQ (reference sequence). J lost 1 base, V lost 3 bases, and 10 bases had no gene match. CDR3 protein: CASSFVAGGRFGTDTQYF. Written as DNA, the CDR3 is TGTGCCAGCAGCTTTGTAGCGGGAGGACGATTCGGCACAGATACGCAGTATTTT.

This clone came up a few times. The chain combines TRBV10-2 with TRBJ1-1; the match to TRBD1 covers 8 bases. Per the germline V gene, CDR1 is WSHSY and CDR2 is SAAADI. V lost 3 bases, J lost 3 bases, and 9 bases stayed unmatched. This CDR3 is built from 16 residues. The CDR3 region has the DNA TGCGCCAGCAGTGATAGGGCAGGGGGCTATTACACTGAAGCTTTCTTT. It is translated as CASSDRAGGYYTEAFF.

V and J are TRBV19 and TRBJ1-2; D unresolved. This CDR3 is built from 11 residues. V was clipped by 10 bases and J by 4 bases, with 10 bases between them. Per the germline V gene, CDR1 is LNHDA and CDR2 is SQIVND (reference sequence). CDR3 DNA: TGTGCCATAACAGACGGCTATGGCTACACCTTC. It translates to CAITDGYGYTF.

The CDR3 sequence: CASRQGTADNSPLHF. In DNA, the CDR3 is TGCGCCAGCCGACAAGGGACAGCTGATAATTCACCCCTCCACTTT. V usage is TRBV5-1 and J usage is TRBJ1-6; TRBD1 agrees at 7 bases. This CDR3 is 15 amino acids long. J lost 5 bases, V lost 7 bases, and 9 bases had no gene match. The germline CDR1 and CDR2 sequences are SGHRS and YFSETQ. Variable domain in full (rest from reference TRBV5-1 and TRBJ1-6): KAGVTQTPRYLIKTRGQQVTLSCSPISGHRSVSWYQQTPGQGLQFLFEYFSETQRNKGNFPGRFSGRQFSNSRSEMNVSTLELGDSALYLCASRQGTADNSPLHFGNGTRLTVT.

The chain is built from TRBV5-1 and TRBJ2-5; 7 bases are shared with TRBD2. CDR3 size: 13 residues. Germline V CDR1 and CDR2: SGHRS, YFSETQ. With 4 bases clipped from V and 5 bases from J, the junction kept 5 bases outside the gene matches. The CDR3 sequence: CASSGLEGETQYF. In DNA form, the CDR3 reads TGCGCCAGCAGCGGACTAGAGGGGGAGACCCAGTACTTC.

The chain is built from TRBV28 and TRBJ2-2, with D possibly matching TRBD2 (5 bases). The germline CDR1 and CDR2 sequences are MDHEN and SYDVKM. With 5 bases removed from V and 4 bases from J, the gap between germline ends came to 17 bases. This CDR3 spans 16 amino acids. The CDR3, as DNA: TGTGCCAGCAGTCAAGCTTTGATCGCGGGCACCGGGGAGCTGTTTTTT. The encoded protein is CASSQALIAGTGELFF.

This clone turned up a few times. DNA for the CDR3: TGTGCCACCAGTGATTCGACAGGGGCGGGAGATACGCAGTATTTT. It yields the protein CATSDSTGAGDTQYF. V and J are TRBV24-1 and TRBJ2-3; the match to TRBD1 covers 8 bases. Germline assignment: CDR1 KGHDR and CDR2 SFDVKD. After removal of 2 bases from V and 5 bases from J, the junction contained 5 bases not matched to a gene. CDR3 size: 15 residues.

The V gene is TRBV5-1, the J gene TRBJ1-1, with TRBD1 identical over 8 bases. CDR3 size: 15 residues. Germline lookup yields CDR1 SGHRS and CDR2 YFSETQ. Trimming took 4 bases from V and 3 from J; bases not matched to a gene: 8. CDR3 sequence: CASSPGNRGDTEAFF. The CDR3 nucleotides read TGCGCCAGCAGCCCTGGGAACAGGGGGGACACTGAAGCTTTCTTT.

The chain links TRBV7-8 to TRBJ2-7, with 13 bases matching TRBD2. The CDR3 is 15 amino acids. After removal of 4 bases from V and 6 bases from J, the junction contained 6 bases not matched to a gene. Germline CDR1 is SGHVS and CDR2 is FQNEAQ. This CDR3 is CASSSSLAGGGEQYF. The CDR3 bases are TGTGCCAGCAGCTCCTCACTAGCGGGAGGGGGCGAGCAGTACTTC. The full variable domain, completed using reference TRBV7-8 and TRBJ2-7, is GAGVSQSPRYKVAKRGQDVALRCDPISGHVSLFWYQQALGQGPEFLTYFQNEAQLDKSGLPSDRFFAERPEGSVSTLKIQRTQQEDSAVYLCASSSSLAGGGEQYFGPGTRLTVT.

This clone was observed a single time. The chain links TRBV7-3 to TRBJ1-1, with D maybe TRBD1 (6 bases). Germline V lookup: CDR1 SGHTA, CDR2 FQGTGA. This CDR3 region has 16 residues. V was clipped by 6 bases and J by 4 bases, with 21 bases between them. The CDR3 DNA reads TGTGCCAGCAGAAAGAGGGAGCACAGGGTAGGCACTGAAGCTTTCTTT. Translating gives CASRKREHRVGTEAFF.

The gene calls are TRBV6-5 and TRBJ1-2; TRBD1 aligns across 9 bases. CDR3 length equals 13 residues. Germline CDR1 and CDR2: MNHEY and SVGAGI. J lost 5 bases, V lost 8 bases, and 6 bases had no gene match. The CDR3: CASETGGLYGYTF. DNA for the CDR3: TGTGCCAGCGAGACAGGGGGGTTGTATGGCTACACCTTC.

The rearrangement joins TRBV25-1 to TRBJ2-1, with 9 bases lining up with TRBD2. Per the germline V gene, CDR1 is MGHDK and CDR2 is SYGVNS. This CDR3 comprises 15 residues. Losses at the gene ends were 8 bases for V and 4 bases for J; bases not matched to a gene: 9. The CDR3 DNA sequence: TGTGCCAGCTCAACTGTGGGACTAGCTTACAATGAGCAGTTCTTC. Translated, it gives CASSTVGLAYNEQFF.

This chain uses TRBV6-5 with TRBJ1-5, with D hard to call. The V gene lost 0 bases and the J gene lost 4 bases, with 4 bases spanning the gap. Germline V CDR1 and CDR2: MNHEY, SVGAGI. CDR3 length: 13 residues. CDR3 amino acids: CASSYSRNQPQHF. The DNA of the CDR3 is TGTGCCAGCAGTTACTCGAGGAATCAGCCCCAGCATTTT.